What follows are 17 T cell receptor beta chains derived from one specimen sequenced in a study of blood T cell repertoires in COVID-19. The table came from immunoSEQ multiplex PCR; TCRdb's copy has only in-frame clones and leaves some out. This repertoire shows hundreds of thousands of clones, approximately 91% found once; its top ten account for 9.5%. The sample consisted of PBMCs or T cells enriched from blood (not recorded which). The receptors were gathered from a woman between 40 and 50 years old who had recovered from COVID-19.

The chain uses TRBV30 and TRBJ1-1; D ambiguous. Between the trimmed V and J ends, which lost 0 bases and 6 bases, there was a span of 11 bases. The germline V gene has CDR1 GTSNPN and CDR2 SVGIG (reference sequence). The CDR3 loop spans 13 amino acids. In nucleotides, the CDR3 is TGTGCCTGGAGTGTGCTCACGCAGTCTGAAGCTTTCTTT. It translates to CAWSVLTQSEAFF.

The chain couples TRBV12-3 or TRBV12-4 to TRBJ1-1; TRBD1 might be the D (6 bases). This CDR3 is built from 13 residues. V was clipped by 6 bases and J by 0 bases, with 8 bases between them. CDR3 residues: CASSTGLNTEAFF. The DNA for the CDR3 is TGTGCCAGCAGCACAGGGCTGAACACTGAAGCTTTCTTT.

The genes are TRBV5-1 and TRBJ1-6, with D hard to call. CDR3 length: 15 residues. CDR1 is SGHRS, CDR2 YFSETQ, per germline. Trimming removed 0 bases at V and 9 bases at J, with 13 bases between. CDR3 sequence (DNA): TGCGCCAGCAGCTTGGCCGAGGGTAGCGGTTCACCCCTCCACTTT. It is translated as CASSLAEGSGSPLHF.

The chain links TRBV27 to TRBJ1-6, with a weak D call TRBD1 (6 bases). The V gene's germline CDR1 is MNHEY and CDR2 SMNVEV (reference sequence). V shed 1 base and J shed 9 bases, with 22 bases lying between them. The CDR3 contains 18 residues. The CDR3 reads CASSLLTGGRDPSSPLHF. DNA for the CDR3: TGTGCCAGCAGTTTATTGACCGGGGGGCGCGATCCTAGTTCACCCCTCCACTTT.

This chain joins TRBV7-3 and TRBJ2-1, with TRBD1 identical over 10 bases. Germline-derived CDR1 and CDR2 are SGHTA and FQGTGA. The CDR3 is 15 residues long. After removal of 4 bases from V and 6 bases from J, the junction contained 6 bases not matched to a gene. CDR3 region: CASSSGTGVLNEQFF. The CDR3, as DNA: TGTGCCAGCAGCTCCGGGACAGGGGTGCTCAATGAGCAGTTCTTC.

The rearrangement uses TRBV11-2 and TRBJ1-6; weak D call: TRBD1 (6 bases). The V gene's germline CDR1 is SGHAT and CDR2 FQNNGV. The CDR3 contains 13 residues. The V gene lost 5 bases and the J gene lost 8 bases, with 10 bases spanning the gap. The CDR3 is CASSLHRDSPLHF. The CDR3 DNA is TGTGCCAGCAGCCTCCACAGGGATTCACCCCTCCACTTT.

V and J are TRBV19 and TRBJ1-1, with a tentative D call TRBD1 (5 bases). Per germline, CDR1 LNHDA and CDR2 SQIVND (reference sequence). The CDR3 totals 15 residues. The CDR3 nucleotides are TGTGCTTCCGAAGTACGGGGCGGGGGGAACACTGAAGCTTTCTTT. Residues: CASEVRGGGNTEAFF.

The V gene is TRBV11-2, the J gene TRBJ2-5; TRBD1 matches 7 bases. V lost 1 base to trimming and J lost 2 bases; unmatched junction nucleotides: 1. The CDR3 covers 14 residues. Germline-derived CDR1 and CDR2 are SGHAT and FQNNGV. The CDR3 spells CASSLGRGQETQYF. The CDR3 DNA reads as TGTGCCAGCAGCTTAGGCAGGGGGCAAGAGACCCAGTACTTC. Using reference TRBV11-2 and TRBJ2-5 for the parts outside the CDR3, the full variable domain is EAGVAQSPRYKIIEKRQSVAFWCNPISGHATLYWYQQILGQGPKLLIQFQNNGVVDDSQLPKDRFSAERLKGVDSTLKIQPAKLEDSAVYLCASSLGRGQETQYFGPGTRLLVL.

J is TRBJ2-1 and V is TRBV30, with 8 bases matching TRBD1. J lost 9 bases, V lost 8 bases, and 9 bases had no gene match. The CDR3 runs 12 residues. From germline, CDR1 is GTSNPN and CDR2 SVGIG (reference sequence). CDR3 sequence (DNA): TGTGCCCACTCCCCACAGGGGGGTGAGCAGTTCTTC. It yields the protein CAHSPQGGEQFF.

This chain uses TRBV7-9 with TRBJ2-1, with a tentative D call TRBD1 (5 bases). Trimming shortened V by 6 bases and J by 4 bases, and 7 bases separated the two germline ends. Germline lookup yields CDR1 SEHNR and CDR2 FQNEAQ (reference sequence). The CDR3 runs to 12 residues. In DNA, the CDR3 is TGTGCCAGCAGTAGACAGTACAATGAGCAGTTCTTC. As protein: CASSRQYNEQFF.

This chain uses TRBV12-5 with TRBJ1-6, with 7 bases identical to TRBD1. After removal of 2 bases from V and 9 bases from J, the junction contained 4 bases not matched to a gene. Germline values: CDR1 LGHNT, CDR2 FRNRAP. The CDR3 sequence is 14 residues long. In DNA, the CDR3 is TGTGCTAGTGGTTTGCGTCAGGGGGTTTCACCCCTCCACTTT. Protein product: CASGLRQGVSPLHF.

CDR3 sequence: CASSLGPDRGSNEQFF. CDR3 sequence (DNA): TGCGCCAGCAGCTTGGGCCCTGATAGGGGGTCTAATGAGCAGTTCTTC. V gene TRBV5-1 combines with J gene TRBJ2-1; D might be TRBD1 (6 bases). CDR3 length equals 16 residues. The germline V gene encodes CDR1 SGHRS and CDR2 YFSETQ. The V gene lost 0 bases and the J gene lost 7 bases, with 17 bases spanning the gap. Drawing the rest from reference TRBV5-1 and TRBJ2-1, the complete variable domain is KAGVTQTPRYLIKTRGQQVTLSCSPISGHRSVSWYQQTPGQGLQFLFEYFSETQRNKGNFPGRFSGRQFSNSRSEMNVSTLELGDSALYLCASSLGPDRGSNEQFFGPGTRLTVL.

This chain connects TRBV5-1 to TRBJ2-1; 10 bases are a match to TRBD1. CDR1 is SGHRS and CDR2 is YFSETQ in the germline V gene. This CDR3 contains 14 residues. V was clipped by 3 bases and J by 7 bases; unmatched bases: 4. CDR3 nucleotide sequence: TGCGCCAGCAGCTCGACAGGGGGCGTGAATGAGCAGTTCTTC. Its translation: CASSSTGGVNEQFF.

The chain uses TRBV7-2 and TRBJ2-2; 9 bases fit TRBD2. In germline, CDR1 is SGHTA, CDR2 FQGNSA. The junction had 6 bases not matched to a gene; V was cut back by 1 base and J by 6 bases. This CDR3 spans 16 amino acids. CDR3 sequence reads: CASSLVESGRSGELFF. For the CDR3, the DNA is TGTGCCAGCAGCTTAGTCGAGAGCGGGAGGTCCGGGGAGCTGTTTTTT.

CDR3 bases: TGTGCCAGCAGCGGGGGACAGGGGAGCTATGGCTACACCTTC. This translates into CASSGGQGSYGYTF. The rearrangement joins TRBV7-2 to TRBJ1-2, with 10 bases lining up with TRBD1. The V segment lost 5 bases and the J segment 4 bases; nucleotides outside the gene matches: 4. Germline CDR1 SGHTA, CDR2 FQGNSA. This CDR3 has 14 amino acids.

This chain uses TRBV5-1 with TRBJ2-3; the match to TRBD1 covers 7 bases. CDR1 SGHRS and CDR2 YFSETQ come from the germline V gene. CDR3 length equals 17 residues. V lost 5 bases, J lost 1 base, and 13 bases stayed unmatched. CDR3: CASREGGGLYGTDTQYF. CDR3 coding DNA: TGCGCCAGCAGGGAAGGGGGCGGCTTATATGGCACAGATACGCAGTATTTT.

The V and J genes are TRBV7-9 and TRBJ2-1; 8 positions agree with TRBD2. This CDR3 has 16 residues. V was clipped by 2 bases and J by 3 bases; unmatched bases: 6. Germline CDR1 and CDR2: SEHNR and FQNEAQ (reference sequence). CDR3 in amino acids: CASSLIAGNIYNEQFF. The CDR3 DNA sequence: TGTGCCAGCAGCTTAATAGCGGGAAATATCTACAATGAGCAGTTCTTC.